Each of the 26 T cell receptor beta chains below was sequenced from the same sample in a study of T cell repertoires in cytomegalovirus infection. From the reads, TCRdb called clonotypes with MiXCR, one entry per CDR3 protein. The repertoire consists of hundreds of thousands of distinct CDR3 sequences, with 8% to 10% occurring once and the leading ten covering around 2.6%. Sample: PBMCs. The receptors here all came from a human donor in good health (CMV status not recorded). Some clones in this sample may be carry-over from other donors' samples.

This clonotype was recorded a few times. The chain is built from TRBV7-3 and TRBJ2-3, with TRBD1 as a possible D gene (6 bases). The CDR3 runs 16 residues. V was trimmed by 2 bases and J by 5 bases, leaving 17 bases between them. Germline V gene data show CDR1 as SGHTA and CDR2 as FQGTGA. CDR3 amino acids: CASSLPPTGSEDTQYF. Here the CDR3 DNA reads TGTGCCAGCAGCTTACCCCCGACAGGTTCCGAAGATACGCAGTATTTT.

This clonotype was detected many times. The chain couples TRBV7-3 to TRBJ2-5, with D perhaps TRBD1 (6 bases). CDR1 is SGHTA and CDR2 is FQGTGA in the germline V gene. The V end lost 5 bases, the J end lost 7 bases, and 17 bases lay between the germline ends. The CDR3 spans 14 residues. The CDR3 DNA follows: TGTGCCAGCAGCCTGACAGGCGTCCCGGTGACCCAGTACTTC. This sequence encodes CASSLTGVPVTQYF.

This clonotype came up many times. The J gene is TRBJ2-5, the V gene TRBV7-2; D possibly corresponds to TRBD1 (6 bases). Trimming removed 7 bases at V and 0 bases at J, with 12 bases between. Germline CDR1 SGHTA, CDR2 FQGNSA. This CDR3 is 14 amino acids long. The CDR3 protein is CASNPGQNQETQYF. As DNA, the CDR3 is TGTGCCAGCAACCCTGGACAGAACCAAGAGACCCAGTACTTC.

The sample holds a few counts of this clonotype. CDR3 coding DNA: TGTGCCAGCAGGACAGGGGTCAATTCACCCCTCCACTTT. This gives the protein CASRTGVNSPLHF. The V and J genes are TRBV6-1 and TRBJ1-6, with 8 positions matching TRBD1. This CDR3 is 13 amino acids long. Germline V lookup: CDR1 MNHNS, CDR2 SASEGT. The J segment lost 7 bases and the V segment lost 6 bases, leaving 2 bases of the junction unmatched.

This clonotype was counted a few times. The chain employs TRBV4-3 and TRBJ2-3, with D possibly being TRBD1 or TRBD2 (6 bases each). In germline, CDR1 is LGHNA, CDR2 YSLEER. The CDR3 loop spans 15 amino acids. V was clipped by 5 bases and J by 4 bases, with 16 bases between them. In DNA, the CDR3 is TGCGCCAGCAGCAGGGACTCGGGGGCCGCAGATACGCAGTATTTT. Protein sequence: CASSRDSGAADTQYF.

The chain has TRBV20-1 and TRBJ2-5, with 11 bases fitting TRBD2. CDR3 length equals 16 residues. The V segment lost 0 bases and the J segment 2 bases; nucleotides outside the gene matches: 5. Germline CDR1 reads DFQATT; CDR2 reads SNEGSKA (reference sequence). The CDR3 DNA follows: TGCAGTGCTAGAGATCTACTAGCGGGGGAACAAGAGACCCAGTACTTC. Encoded protein: CSARDLLAGEQETQYF.

Ten or more counts support this clonotype. J is TRBJ2-2 and V is TRBV7-9, with TRBD1 identical over 7 bases. The CDR3 covers 15 residues. J lost 5 bases, V lost 5 bases, and 8 bases had no gene match. In germline, CDR1 is SEHNR, CDR2 FQNEAQ (reference sequence). CDR3 bases: TGTGCCAGCAGCCCGGGACAGTTACTAACCGGGGAGCTGTTTTTT. Protein sequence: CASSPGQLLTGELFF.

The chain employs TRBV20-1 and TRBJ2-3; no firm D call. This CDR3 is 14 amino acids long. Per germline, CDR1 DFQATT and CDR2 SNEGSKA (reference sequence). Trimming cost V 0 bases and J 2 bases, with 9 bases left between them. In DNA, the CDR3 is TGCAGTGCTAGAGATAGGACCAACACAGATACGCAGTATTTT. This gives the protein CSARDRTNTDTQYF.

This clonotype has ten or more counts. The V call is TRBV7-6, the J call TRBJ1-1; weak D call: TRBD1 (5 bases). The V gene's germline CDR1 is SGHVS and CDR2 FNYEAQ. This CDR3 is 15 amino acids long. V was cut by 4 bases and J by 0 bases, with 12 bases left in between. CDR3 residues: CASSSLGALNTEAFF. The DNA for the CDR3 is TGTGCCAGCAGCTCCCTCGGGGCCCTGAACACTGAAGCTTTCTTT. Full variable domain (missing parts from reference TRBV7-6 and TRBJ1-1): GAGVSQSPRYKVTKRGQDVALRCDPISGHVSLYWYRQALGQGPEFLTYFNYEAQQDKSGLPNDRFSAERPEGSISTLTIQRTEQRDSAMYRCASSSLGALNTEAFFGQGTRLTVV.

This clonotype was detected a few times. The chain recombines TRBV19 with TRBJ1-1; D is unresolved. V shed 3 bases and J shed 0 bases, with 8 bases lying between them. The germline CDR1 and CDR2 sequences are LNHDA and SQIVND (reference sequence). The CDR3 length is 14 residues. CDR3 sequence (DNA): TGTGCCAGTAGTATGGTCGGGGTGAACACTGAAGCTTTCTTT. This gives the protein CASSMVGVNTEAFF.

The chain couples TRBV2 to TRBJ2-1; 11 bases are a match to TRBD1. V lost 6 bases, J lost 5 bases, and 3 bases stayed unmatched. Germline V gene data show CDR1 as SNHLY and CDR2 as FYNNEI. This CDR3 is 14 amino acids long. The CDR3 DNA follows: TGTGCCAGCAGCGGACAGGGGGCAAACAATGAGCAGTTCTTC. Encoded protein: CASSGQGANNEQFF.

This clonotype was seen many times. The chain carries TRBV5-6 and TRBJ1-1, with 7 bases that match TRBD1. The CDR3 spans 13 residues. Trimming removed 4 bases from V and 11 bases from J; junction bases left unmatched: 11. Germline V gene sequence: CDR1 SGHDT, CDR2 YYEEEE. CDR3 sequence (DNA): TGTGCCAGCAGCCAAACAACCGGGACAGTGGCTTTCTTT. It yields the protein CASSQTTGTVAFF.

This clonotype was counted many times. In DNA form, the CDR3 reads TGTGCTGCGTGGAGCTCTGGGGCCAACGTCCTGACTTTC. Its protein is CAAWSSGANVLTF. This chain joins TRBV28 and TRBJ2-6, with D uncertain. Germline CDR1 and CDR2: MDHEN and SYDVKM. This CDR3 spans 13 amino acids.

This clonotype was counted ten times or more. CDR3: CSVERRQKNTEAFF. DNA for the CDR3: TGCAGCGTTGAACGACGACAGAAGAACACTGAAGCTTTCTTT. The chain uses TRBV29-1 and TRBJ1-1; D might be TRBD1 (5 bases). CDR3 length equals 14 residues. Trimming took off 2 bases at V and 1 base at J, with 11 bases between the two ends. CDR1 is SQVTM, CDR2 ANQGSEA, per germline.

This clonotype has ten or more counts. A read error is possible here, since a much larger clone lies one base away. The chain has TRBV5-6 and TRBJ1-5; 10 bases line up with TRBD1. CDR1 is SGHDT, CDR2 YYEEEE, per germline. The CDR3 sequence is 14 residues long. The V and J ends lost 2 bases and 5 bases, in that order; junction bases with no gene match: 1. CDR3 sequence (DNA): TGTGCCAGCAGCTTCGGGACAGGGGATCAGCCCCAGCATTTT. Translated, it gives CASSFGTGDQPQHF. Full variable domain (outside the CDR3, taken from reference TRBV5-6 and TRBJ1-5): DAGVTQSPTHLIKTRGQQVTLRCSPKSGHDTVSWYQQALGQGPQFIFQYYEEEERQRGNFPDRFSGHQFPNYSSELNVNALLLGDSALYLCASSFGTGDQPQHFGDGTRLSIL.

This chain joins TRBV28 and TRBJ1-1; no clear D gene. The CDR3 extends over 14 amino acids. In germline, CDR1 is MDHEN, CDR2 SYDVKM. V was shortened by 3 bases and J by 4 bases, with 12 bases between the two germline ends. The CDR3, as DNA: TGTGCCAGCAGTTTCAAGGGAGGGTCCACTGAAGCTTTCTTT. Translation: CASSFKGGSTEAFF.

CDR3 residues: CASSEPQEPYEQYV. The CDR3 nucleotides read TGTGCCAGCTCGGAGCCTCAAGAGCCCTACGAGCAGTACGTC. The chain links TRBV28 to TRBJ2-7, with no clear D. Germline V gene lookup returns CDR1 MDHEN and CDR2 SYDVKM. The CDR3 length is 14 residues. The V end lost 8 bases, the J end lost 2 bases, and 16 bases lay between the germline ends.

This clonotype was seen many times. The chain links TRBV14 to TRBJ1-3; a weak D match, TRBD1 (6 bases). Per the germline V gene, CDR1 is SGHDN and CDR2 is FVKESK. Trimming removed 3 bases at V and 0 bases at J, with 12 bases between. The CDR3 spans 16 residues. CDR3 bases: TGTGCCAGCAGCCAGATACAGGGAGCCTCTGGAAACACCATATATTTT. It translates to CASSQIQGASGNTIYF.

The J gene is TRBJ2-7, the V gene TRBV7-6, with TRBD1 identical over 8 bases. The CDR3 has 13 amino acids. With 3 bases clipped from V and 8 bases from J, the junction kept 6 bases outside the gene matches. CDR1 and CDR2 from the germline V gene are SGHVS and FNYEAQ. CDR3 in amino acids: CASSLAAGGKQYF. The CDR3 DNA reads TGTGCCAGCAGCTTGGCGGCAGGGGGCAAGCAGTACTTC.

This clonotype was seen ten or more times. The genes are TRBV20-1 and TRBJ1-5; D unclear. The CDR3 extends over 16 amino acids. V gave up 0 bases and J gave up 1 base, with 13 bases separating them. Germline CDR1 is DFQATT and CDR2 is SNEGSKA (reference sequence). The CDR3 nucleotides read TGCAGTGCTAGAGATCGAAAGGTGGCGAGCAATCAGCCCCAGCATTTT. Translation gives CSARDRKVASNQPQHF.

Here the CDR3 DNA reads TGTGCCAGCAGCTTAGGAGTGGGCAATCAGCCCCAGCATTTT. Translated: CASSLGVGNQPQHF. The chain combines TRBV7-9 with TRBJ1-5; no clear D. Germline V gene data show CDR1 as SEHNR and CDR2 as FQNEAQ (reference sequence). The CDR3 has 14 amino acids. The V end lost 1 base, the J end lost 2 bases, and 6 bases lay between the germline ends. The whole variable domain, filled in from reference TRBV7-9 and TRBJ1-5, reads DTGVSQNPRHKITKRGQNVTFRCDPISEHNRLYWYRQTLGQGPEFLTYFQNEAQLEKSRLLSDRFSAERPKGSFSTLEIQRTEQGDSAMYLCASSLGVGNQPQHFGDGTRLSIL.

This clonotype has a count of ten or more. V usage is TRBV20-1 and J usage is TRBJ2-5; 9 bases line up with TRBD2. With 6 bases clipped from V and 1 base from J, the junction kept 3 bases outside the gene matches. The germline V gene encodes CDR1 DFQATT and CDR2 SNEGSKA (reference sequence). The CDR3 is 13 residues long. The CDR3 bases are TGCAGTGCGGAGCGGGGGGCCCAAGAGACCCAGTACTTC. This gives the protein CSAERGAQETQYF.

This clonotype came up many times. V gene TRBV29-1 combines with J gene TRBJ2-2; maybe TRBD1 (6 bases). Germline V gene data show CDR1 as SQVTM and CDR2 as ANQGSEA. The CDR3 totals 18 residues. The V end was cut by 4 bases, the J end by 0 bases, with 21 bases between. For the CDR3, the DNA is TGCAGCGTTGCCCTAGGACAGCTTCCTCTTACGAACACCGGGGAGCTGTTTTTT. Translating gives CSVALGQLPLTNTGELFF.

This clonotype has a count of ten or more. The CDR3 protein is CASSYEGTATSYGYTF. The CDR3 DNA follows: TGTGCCAGCAGTTACGAGGGGACAGCGACTAGTTATGGCTACACCTTC. The chain recombines TRBV6-2 or TRBV6-3 with TRBJ1-2; 7 positions match TRBD1. The CDR3 totals 16 residues. J lost 5 bases, V lost 2 bases, and 11 bases had no gene match. Germline V gene sequence: CDR1 MNHEY, CDR2 SVGEGT.

This clonotype was observed many times. The rearrangement joins TRBV7-2 to TRBJ2-6; D remains unclear. Germline CDR1 is SGHTA and CDR2 is FQGNSA. The CDR3 sequence is 12 residues long. V shed 6 bases and J shed 4 bases, with 4 bases lying between them. The CDR3 coding sequence is TGTGCCAGCAGTAAGGGGGCCAACGTCCTGACTTTC. This encodes CASSKGANVLTF.

This clonotype was picked up many times. V gene TRBV20-1 combines with J gene TRBJ2-1; no firm D call. The V gene lost 0 bases and the J gene lost 2 bases, with 14 bases spanning the gap. Germline loops: CDR1 DFQATT, CDR2 SNEGSKA (reference sequence). This CDR3 region has 16 residues. CDR3 nucleotide sequence: TGCAGTGCTAGAGATCTGGAACGCGAGGCCTACAATGAGCAGTTCTTC. This gives the protein CSARDLEREAYNEQFF.